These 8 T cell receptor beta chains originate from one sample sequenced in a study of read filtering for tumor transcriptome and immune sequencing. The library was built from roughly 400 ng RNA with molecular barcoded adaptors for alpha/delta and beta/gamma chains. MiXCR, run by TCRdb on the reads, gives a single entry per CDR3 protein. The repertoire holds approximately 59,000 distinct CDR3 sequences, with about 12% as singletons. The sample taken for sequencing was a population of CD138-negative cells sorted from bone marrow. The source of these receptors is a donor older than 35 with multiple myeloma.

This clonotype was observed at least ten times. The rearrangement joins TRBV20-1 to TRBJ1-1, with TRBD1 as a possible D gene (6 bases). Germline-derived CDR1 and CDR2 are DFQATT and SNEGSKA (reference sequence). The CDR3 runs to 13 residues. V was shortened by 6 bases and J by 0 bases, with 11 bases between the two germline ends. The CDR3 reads CSARDRLNTEAFF. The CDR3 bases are TGCAGTGCGCGAGACAGGTTGAACACTGAAGCTTTCTTT.

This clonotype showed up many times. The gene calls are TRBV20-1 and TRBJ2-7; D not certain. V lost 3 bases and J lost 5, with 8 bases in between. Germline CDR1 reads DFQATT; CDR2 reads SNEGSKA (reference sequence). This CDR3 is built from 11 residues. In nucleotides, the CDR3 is TGCAGTGCTAGTGGGGTCCACGAGCAGTACTTC. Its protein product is CSASGVHEQYF.

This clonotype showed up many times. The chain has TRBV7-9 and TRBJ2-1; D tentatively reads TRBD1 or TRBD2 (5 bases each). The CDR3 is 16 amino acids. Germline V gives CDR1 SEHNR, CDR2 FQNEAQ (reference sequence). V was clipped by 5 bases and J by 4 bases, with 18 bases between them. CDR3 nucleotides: TGTGCCAGCAGCCTAAATTGGGACGGATTATACAATGAGCAGTTCTTC. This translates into CASSLNWDGLYNEQFF. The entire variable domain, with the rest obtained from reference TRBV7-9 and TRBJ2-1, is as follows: DTGVSQNPRHKITKRGQNVTFRCDPISEHNRLYWYRQTLGQGPEFLTYFQNEAQLEKSRLLSDRFSAERPKGSFSTLEIQRTEQGDSAMYLCASSLNWDGLYNEQFFGPGTRLTVL.

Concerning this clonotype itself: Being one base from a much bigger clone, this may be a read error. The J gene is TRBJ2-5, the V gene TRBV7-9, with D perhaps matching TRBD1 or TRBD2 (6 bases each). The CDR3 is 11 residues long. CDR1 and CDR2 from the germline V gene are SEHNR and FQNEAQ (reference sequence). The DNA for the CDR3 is TGTGCCTTTCGGGGGCAAGAGACCCAGCACTTC. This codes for CAFRGQETQHF.

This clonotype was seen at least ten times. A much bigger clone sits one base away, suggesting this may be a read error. The CDR3 is CASREQGIRNEQLF. CDR3 DNA: TGTGCCAGCAGAGAACAGGGAATCCGCAATGAGCAGCTCTTC. The rearrangement joins TRBV25-1 to TRBJ2-1; D may be TRBD1 (6 bases). The CDR3 covers 14 residues. Looked up from germline, CDR1 is MGHDK and CDR2 is SYGVNS.

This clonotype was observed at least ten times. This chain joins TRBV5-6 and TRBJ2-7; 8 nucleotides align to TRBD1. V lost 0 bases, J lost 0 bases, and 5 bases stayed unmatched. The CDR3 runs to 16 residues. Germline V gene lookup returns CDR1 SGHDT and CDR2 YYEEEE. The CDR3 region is CASSLAGTGGSYEQYF. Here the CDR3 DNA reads TGTGCCAGCAGCTTGGCCGGCACAGGGGGCTCCTACGAGCAGTACTTC.

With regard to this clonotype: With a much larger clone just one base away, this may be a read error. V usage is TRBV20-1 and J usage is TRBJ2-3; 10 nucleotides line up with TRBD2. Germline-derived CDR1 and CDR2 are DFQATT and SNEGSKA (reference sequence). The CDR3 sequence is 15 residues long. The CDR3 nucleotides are TGCAGTGCCAGAGAGCGGGGGGGCCAGGCAGATACGCAGTATTTT. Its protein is CSARERGGQADTQYF.

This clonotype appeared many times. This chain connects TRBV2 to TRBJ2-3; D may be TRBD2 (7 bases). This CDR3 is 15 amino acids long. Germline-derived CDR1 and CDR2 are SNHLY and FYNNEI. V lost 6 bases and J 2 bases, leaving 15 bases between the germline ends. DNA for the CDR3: TGTGCCAGCAGGGCGGGGCGGGGGCTCACAGATACGCAGTATTTT. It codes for CASRAGRGLTDTQYF.